This record looks at one T cell receptor beta chain sequence and its context. During the collection period, no donor immune events like infections were recorded. The data stem from a study of identifying expanded T cells in peripheral blood. The CDR3 has 16 amino acids. Germline CDR1 and CDR2: SGDLS and YYNGEE. Trimming cost V 3 bases and J 3 bases; bases outside gene matches: 11. TCRdb's table, derived via immunoSEQ multiplex PCR, lists solely in-frame clones and lacks some. Among tens of thousands of clones listed, roughly 81% were seen once. This sequence was found in a person between 18 and 75 years old in good health. The sequenced sample consisted of blood. V and J are TRBV9 and TRBJ2-7; 8 positions agree with TRBD1. The CDR3 coding sequence is TGTGCCAGCAGCGAGGGGTCCCCAGGGGGCCGCTACGAGCAGTACTTC. It is translated as CASSEGSPGGRYEQYF. Together with reference TRBV9 and TRBJ2-7, the CDR3 gives the full variable domain: DSGVTQTPKHLITATGQRVTLRCSPRSGDLSVYWYQQSLDQGLQFLIQYYNGEERAKGNILERFSAQQFPDLHSELNLSSLELGDSALYFCASSEGSPGGRYEQYFGPGTRLTVT.